The clone carrying this T cell receptor (beta chain) was detected many times. Its antigen remains unknown. This sample stems from a study of human T cells and chemical hapten exposure. Broader study findings: Sensitizing to DPC left TCRs with a frequency above 1 in 1000 unaltered.

Time point specified: healthy volunteer bleed at 2 weeks. Total RNA extraction was carried out from unfractionated whole blood. Unique molecular identifiers were affixed to discrete cDNA molecules within the library. Original handling: The median was about 96,000 TCRs per sample, ranging roughly 20,000 to 750,000. One entry per CDR3 protein results from TCRdb running MiXCR on the RACE reads. TCRdb, not the original authors, processed these V and J calls. The repertoire holds about 45,000 distinct CDR3 sequences, roughly 4.5% seen once, with approximately 1.5% in the top ten. This CDR3 spans 14 amino acids. V was pared by 3 bases and J by 7 bases, with 16 bases between. Germline lookup yields CDR1 SGDLS and CDR2 YYNGEE.

The clonotype originates from a female donor in good health. Some clones in this sample may be carry-over from other donors' samples. The gene calls are TRBV9 and TRBJ1-1, with D uncertain. The sample consisted of whole blood. The CDR3 bases are TGTGCCAGCAGCGCAAAACCAGGAGGCGGTGAAGCTTTCTTT. Translated: CASSAKPGGGEAFF.